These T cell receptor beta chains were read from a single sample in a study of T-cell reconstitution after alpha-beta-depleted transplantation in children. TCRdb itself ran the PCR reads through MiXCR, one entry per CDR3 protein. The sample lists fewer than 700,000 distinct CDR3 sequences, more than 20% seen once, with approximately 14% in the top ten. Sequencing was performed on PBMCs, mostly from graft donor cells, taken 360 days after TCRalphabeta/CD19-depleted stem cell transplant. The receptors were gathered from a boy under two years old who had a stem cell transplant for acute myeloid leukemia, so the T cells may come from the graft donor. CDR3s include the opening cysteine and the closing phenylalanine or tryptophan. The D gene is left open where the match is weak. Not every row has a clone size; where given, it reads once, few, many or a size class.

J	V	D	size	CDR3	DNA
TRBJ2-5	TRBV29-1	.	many	CSAGGPRETQYF	TGCAGCGCCGGGGGGCCGAGAGAGACCCAGTACTTC
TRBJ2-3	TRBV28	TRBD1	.	CASSRTGFTDTQYF	TGTGCCAGCAGCCGGACAGGGTTCACAGATACGCAGTATTTT
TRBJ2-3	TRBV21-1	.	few	CASRVDTTDTQYF	TGTGCCAGCAGGGTCGACACCACAGATACGCAGTATTTT
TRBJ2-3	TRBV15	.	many	CATSSEDRPTDTQYF	TGTGCCACCAGCAGTGAGGACAGACCCACAGATACGCAGTATTTT
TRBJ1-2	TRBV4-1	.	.	CASSQQVLSHYLNYGYTF	TGCGCCAGCAGCCAACAGGTCCTTTCACACTATTTAAACTATGGCTACACCTTC
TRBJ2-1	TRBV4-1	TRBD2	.	CASSQGASGSYNEQFF	TGCGCCAGCAGCCAGGGGGCTAGCGGGAGCTACAATGAGCAGTTCTTC
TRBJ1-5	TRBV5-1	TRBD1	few	CASSLGTGADQPQHF	TGCGCCAGCAGCTTGGGTACAGGGGCAGATCAGCCCCAGCATTTT
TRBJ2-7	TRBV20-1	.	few	CSARDRPGPYEQYF	TGCAGTGCTAGAGATCGACCCGGCCCATACGAGCAGTACTTC
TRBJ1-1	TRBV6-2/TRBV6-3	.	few	CASRIDGLNTEAFF	TGTGCCAGCAGGATCGACGGCTTGAACACTGAAGCTTTCTTT
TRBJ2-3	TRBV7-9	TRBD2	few	CASSFSLRGGTDTQYF	TGTGCCAGCAGCTTTTCCTTGCGGGGGGGCACAGATACGCAGTATTTT
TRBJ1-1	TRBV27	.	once	CASVAGDTEAFF	TGTGCCAGCGTCGCGGGCGACACTGAAGCTTTCTTT
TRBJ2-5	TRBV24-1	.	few	CATSDFGATVKVETQYF	TGTGCCACCAGTGATTTTGGCGCGACAGTTAAGGTAGAGACCCAGTACTTC
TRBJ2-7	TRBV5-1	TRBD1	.	CASSLGPGGSAYEQYF	TGCGCCAGCAGCTTGGGTCCAGGGGGCAGCGCCTACGAGCAGTACTTC
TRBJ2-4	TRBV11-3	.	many	CASSLPGATKNIQYF	TGTGCCAGCAGCTTACCCGGGGCGACCAAAAACATTCAGTACTTC
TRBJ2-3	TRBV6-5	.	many	CASSRGYTDTQYF	TGTGCCAGCAGCCGCGGTTACACAGATACGCAGTATTTT
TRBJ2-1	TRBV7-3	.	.	CASSRRAGELNEQFF	TGTGCCAGCAGCCGACGGGCAGGGGAGCTCAATGAGCAGTTCTTC
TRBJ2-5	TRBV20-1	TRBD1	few	CSARGTGEETQYF	TGCAGTGCTAGGGGGACAGGGGAAGAGACCCAGTACTTC
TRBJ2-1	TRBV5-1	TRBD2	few	CASSLRLALYNEQFF	TGCGCCAGCAGCTTGCGACTAGCACTGTACAATGAGCAGTTCTTC
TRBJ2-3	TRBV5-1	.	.	CASSSDSYTDTQYF	TGCGCCAGCAGCTCCGACAGCTACACAGATACGCAGTATTTT
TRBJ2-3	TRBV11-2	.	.	CASSLDGATDTQYF	TGTGCCAGCAGCTTAGACGGTGCCACAGATACGCAGTATTTT
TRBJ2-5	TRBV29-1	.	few	CSVDFQGGETQYF	TGCAGCGTTGATTTTCAGGGCGGGGAGACCCAGTACTTC
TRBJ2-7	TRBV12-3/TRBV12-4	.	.	CASSSLPYEQYF	TGTGCCAGCAGTTCGCTCCCCTACGAGCAGTACTTC
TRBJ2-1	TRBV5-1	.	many	CASSLGPILNEQFF	TGCGCCAGCAGCCTCGGACCCATACTCAATGAGCAGTTCTTC
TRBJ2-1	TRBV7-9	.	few	CASSYTGDYSYNEQFF	TGTGCCAGCAGCTACACGGGGGATTACTCCTACAATGAGCAGTTCTTC
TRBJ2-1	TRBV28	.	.	CASSLGGHEQFF	TGTGCCAGCAGTTTGGGGGGCCATGAGCAGTTCTTC
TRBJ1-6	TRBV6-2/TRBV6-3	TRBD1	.	CASSYGGQGGNSPLHF	TGTGCCAGCAGTTATGGGGGACAGGGGGGAAATTCACCCCTCCACTTT
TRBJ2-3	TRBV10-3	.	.	CAIRSVGDWVDTQYF	TGTGCCATCAGATCGGTTGGAGACTGGGTGGATACGCAGTATTTT
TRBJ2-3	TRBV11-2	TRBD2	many	CASSSRGGLDTQYF	TGTGCCAGCAGTTCACGGGGGGGCCTGGATACGCAGTATTTT
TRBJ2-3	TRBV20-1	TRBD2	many	CSGQRGAATDTQYF	TGCAGTGGCCAGCGGGGCGCGGCCACAGATACGCAGTATTTT
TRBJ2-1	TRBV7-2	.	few	CASSLLVSVNEQFF	TGTGCCAGCAGCTTACTAGTATCCGTGAATGAGCAGTTCTTC
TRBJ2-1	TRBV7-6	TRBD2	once	CASSLLAGGFNEQFF	TGTGCCAGCAGCTTGCTAGCGGGGGGTTTCAATGAGCAGTTCTTC
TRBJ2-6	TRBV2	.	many	CASSSTVTSGANVLTF	TGTGCCAGCAGTTCGACCGTCACCTCTGGGGCCAACGTCCTGACTTTC
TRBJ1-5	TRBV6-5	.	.	CASSYSPGGGQPQHF	TGTGCCAGCAGTTACTCGCCAGGCGGTGGGCAGCCCCAGCATTTT
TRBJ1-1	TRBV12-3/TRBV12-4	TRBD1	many	CASSPTGTGRRRTEAFF	TGTGCCAGCAGCCCCACGGGGACAGGAAGGCGTCGGACTGAAGCTTTCTTT
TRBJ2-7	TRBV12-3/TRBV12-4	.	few	CASSLNSRLEQYF	TGTGCCAGCAGTTTAAACAGTAGGCTCGAGCAGTACTTC